This T cell receptor beta chain stems from a study of CD4 T cells in relation to SARS-CoV-2 and coronaviruses. Comments on this clone: Its antigen is not known.

Clones were read by immunoSEQ multiplex PCR, and TCRdb kept only the in-frame ones, dropping some. The sample shows roughly 18,000 clones, around 70% of them seen only once. CDR3 size: 15 residues. V was shortened by 4 bases and J by 7 bases, with 18 bases between the two germline ends. Germline V CDR1 and CDR2: SGHRS, YFSETQ. Before the COVID-19 pandemic, during about 2010-2018, CD4+ T cells were taken from unexposed donors. CD4+ T cells were isolated from the cells after more than 8 days of culture. Testing used SARS-CoV-2 S/N and four cold-coronavirus spikes on unexposed-donor CD4+ T cells, cells permitting.

The V call is TRBV5-1, the J call TRBJ2-1; TRBD2 might be the D (5 bases). The source is a human donor in good health. The sequenced material came from CD4+ T cells from PBMCs, cultured in vitro. The CDR3 protein is CASSRNIAGGNEQFF. CDR3 sequence (DNA): TGCGCCAGCAGCCGCAACATCGCCGGCGGGAATGAGCAGTTCTTC.